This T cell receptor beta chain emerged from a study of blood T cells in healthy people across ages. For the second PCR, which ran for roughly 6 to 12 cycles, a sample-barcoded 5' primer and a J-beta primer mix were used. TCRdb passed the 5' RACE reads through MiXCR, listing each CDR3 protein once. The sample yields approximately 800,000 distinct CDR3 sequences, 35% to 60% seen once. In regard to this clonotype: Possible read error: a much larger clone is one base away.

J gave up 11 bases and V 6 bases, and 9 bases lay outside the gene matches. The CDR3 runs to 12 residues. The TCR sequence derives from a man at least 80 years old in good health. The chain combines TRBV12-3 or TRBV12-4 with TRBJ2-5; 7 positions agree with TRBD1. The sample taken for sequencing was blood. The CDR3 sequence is CASRPTGSKQYF. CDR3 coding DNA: TGTGCCAGCAGGCCGACAGGGAGCAAGCAGTACTTC.